Below are 5 T cell receptor beta chains sequenced from a single sample in a study of T cell repertoires in cytomegalovirus infection. These receptors have no known antigen. TCRdb ran MiXCR on the reads and lists one entry per CDR3 protein. This table holds about 920,000 distinct CDR3 sequences, 30% to 40% found once. Here the sequenced sample was cultured CD8+ T cells from PBMCs, taken from culture after CMV antigen stimulation. The receptors come from a human donor in good health (CMV status not recorded). Some clones in this sample may be carry-over from other donors' samples.

This clonotype has a handful of counts. The genes are TRBV6-5 and TRBJ1-1, with D hard to call. The germline V and J ends were trimmed by 0 bases and 3 bases, with 14 bases remaining between them. The CDR3 consists of 16 residues. Germline V CDR1 and CDR2: MNHEY, SVGAGI. The CDR3 sequence is CASSYSAGELYTEAFF. In DNA, the CDR3 is TGTGCCAGCAGTTACTCCGCAGGAGAACTTTACACTGAAGCTTTCTTT.

V and J are TRBV15 and TRBJ2-5; tentatively, D is TRBD1 (6 bases). This CDR3 spans 15 amino acids. The V end lost 5 bases, the J end lost 3 bases, and 16 bases lay between the germline ends. Germline V gives CDR1 LNHNV, CDR2 YYDKDF (reference sequence). CDR3 sequence reads: CATSGRDKKKETQYF. The CDR3 DNA sequence: TGTGCCACCAGCGGAAGGGACAAGAAGAAAGAGACCCAGTACTTC.

The gene calls are TRBV6-2 or TRBV6-3 and TRBJ1-1; D remains unclear. The ends were cut back, 0 bases at V and 7 bases at J, with 9 bases in the middle. The CDR3 runs to 13 residues. The V gene's germline CDR1 is MNHEY and CDR2 SVGEGT. CDR3 amino acids: CASSYSKASEAFF. The CDR3 region has the DNA TGTGCCAGCAGTTACTCGAAGGCAAGTGAAGCTTTCTTT.

The V and J genes are TRBV10-3 and TRBJ2-1; 9 nucleotides line up with TRBD1. Germline V gives CDR1 ENHRY, CDR2 SYGVKD. With V trimmed by 4 bases and J by 1 base, 2 bases remained unmatched. CDR3 length equals 15 residues. The CDR3 loop reads CAISGGQGSYNEQFF. In DNA, the CDR3 is TGTGCCATCAGTGGGGGACAGGGATCCTACAATGAGCAGTTCTTC.

The chain uses TRBV5-1 and TRBJ1-1; D remains ambiguous. The germline gives CDR1 SGHRS, CDR2 YFSETQ. With 6 bases removed from V and 1 base from J, the gap between germline ends came to 10 bases. The CDR3 extends over 13 amino acids. CDR3 region: CASNHLTNTEAFF. The CDR3 coding sequence is TGCGCCAGCAACCATCTTACGAACACTGAAGCTTTCTTT.